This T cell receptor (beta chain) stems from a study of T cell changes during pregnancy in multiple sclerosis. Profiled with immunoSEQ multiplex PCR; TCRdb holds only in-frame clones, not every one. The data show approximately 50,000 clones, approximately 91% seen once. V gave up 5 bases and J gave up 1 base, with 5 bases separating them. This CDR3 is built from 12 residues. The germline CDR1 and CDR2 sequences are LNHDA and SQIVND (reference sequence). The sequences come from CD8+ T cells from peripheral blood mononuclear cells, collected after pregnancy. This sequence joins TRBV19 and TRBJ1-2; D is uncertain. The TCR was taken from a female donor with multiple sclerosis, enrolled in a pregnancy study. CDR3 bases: TGTGCCAGTAGTCCCGGTAACTATGGCTACACCTTC. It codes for CASSPGNYGYTF.